The clone carrying this TCR beta chain was picked up many times. Antigen: not known. RNA transcripts gave rise to amplified TCR beta CDR3 regions. The study used the HTBI primer set for a first-round RT-PCR of the TCR CDR3. MiXCR was run by TCRdb on the multiplex PCR reads, yielding one entry per CDR3 protein. The table lists 300,000 to 400,000 distinct CDR3 sequences, about 14% of them singletons. The CDR3 has 14 residues. CDR1 MDHEN and CDR2 SYDVKM come from the germline V gene. Trimming left V 2 bases short and J 2 bases short, with 9 bases between. Fresh 10 ml peripheral blood yielded PBMCs. This specimen comes from a study of T cells in Graves' hyperthyroidism and ophthalmopathy. General study points: Peripheral blood also featured most of the thyroid clonotypes expanded above 0.001.

Sequenced material: blood. The rearrangement joins TRBV28 to TRBJ1-1, with a weak D call TRBD1 (6 bases). The clonotype was recovered from a woman in her twenties or thirties with Graves' ophthalmopathy. Written as DNA, the CDR3 is TGTGCCAGCAGTTTAGGGGGGCAAAACACTGAAGCTTTCTTT. The encoded protein is CASSLGGQNTEAFF. Full variable domain (rest looked up from reference TRBV28 and TRBJ1-1): DVKVTQSSRYLVKRTGEKVFLECVQDMDHENMFWYRQDPGLGLRLIYFSYDVKMKEKGDIPEGYSVSREKKERFSLILESASTNQTSMYLCASSLGGQNTEAFFGQGTRLTVV.